This entry lists 16 T cell receptor beta chains sequenced from one sample in a study of cytomegalovirus exposure and HLA in healthy donors (dated by TCRdb to the late 2010s). Library method: the immunoSEQ multiplex PCR assay. A mixture of 60 forward primers for TCR Vbeta segments and 13 reverse primers for TCR Jbeta segments was used in the multiplex PCR. In TCRdb, the immuneACCESS table is reduced to in-frame sequences with V and J assigned. These tables do not hold every clone; where another copy was compared, an unresolved V gene accounts for under half, and the others remain unexplained. This sample comprises some 220,000 clones, around 80% of them detected only once. The ten largest clones represent more than 0.45% of the sample. What was sequenced was PBMCs. All receptors derive from a boy under 18 in good health and CMV-seronegative.

This chain joins TRBV7-9 and TRBJ1-1; a possible D gene is TRBD1 (5 bases). CDR1 and CDR2 (germline): SEHNR, FQNEAQ (reference sequence). V lost 1 base to trimming and J lost 0 bases, with 12 bases between them. The CDR3 runs 16 residues. The CDR3 region has the DNA TGTGCCAGCAGCTTAGGTGGCGGGGGGGTGAACACTGAAGCTTTCTTT. Its protein product is CASSLGGGGVNTEAFF.

The CDR3 spells CANKLCRTGENTEAFF. DNA for the CDR3: TGTGCCAACAAACTGTGTCGGACAGGGGAGAACACTGAAGCTTTCTTT. This rearrangement joins TRBV6-4 to TRBJ1-1; 9 bases fit TRBD1. The germline gives CDR1 MRHNA, CDR2 SNTAGT. V shed 10 bases, J shed 1 base, and the junction held 13 bases outside the gene matches. The CDR3 contains 16 residues.

The chain employs TRBV21-1 and TRBJ2-1; the D segment call TRBD2 is taken from the table without a DNA check. TRBV21-1 is marked as a pseudogene. The CDR3 length is 16 residues. CDR3 residues: CASSKEEKGGDNEQFF. CDR3 DNA: TGTGCCAGCAGCAAAGAAGAGAAAGGGGGGGACAATGAGCAGTTCTTC.

This clone was recorded once. The chain uses TRBV4-1 and TRBJ1-4; 7 bases agree with TRBD1. V dropped 3 bases and J dropped 6; count of bases not matched to a gene: 7. Germline V gene sequence: CDR1 MGHRA, CDR2 YSYEKL. The CDR3 covers 15 residues. As DNA, the CDR3 is TGCGCCAGCAGCCACCTGGGACAGCCTTATGAAAAACTGTTTTTT. It codes for CASSHLGQPYEKLFF.

This clone has just a few counts. V gene TRBV5-4 combines with J gene TRBJ2-1; weak D call: TRBD2 (6 bases). CDR1 SGHNT and CDR2 YYREEE come from the germline V gene (reference sequence). CDR3 length: 15 residues. Trimming cost V 0 bases and J 3 bases, with 10 bases left between them. The DNA of the CDR3 is TGTGCCAGCAGCTTGGATAGCGGAAACTACAATGAGCAGTTCTTC. It translates to CASSLDSGNYNEQFF.

This clone was picked up a small number of times. As DNA, the CDR3 is TGTGCCAGTAGTCGGAGGGACAGGGGCTATACCGGGGAGCTGTTTTTT. It translates to CASSRRDRGYTGELFF. The rearrangement joins TRBV19 to TRBJ2-2; 10 bases align to TRBD1. From germline, CDR1 is LNHDA and CDR2 SQIVND (reference sequence). The ends lost 5 bases at V and 5 bases at J; junction bases unmatched: 8. The CDR3 covers 16 residues. Drawing the rest from reference TRBV19 and TRBJ2-2, the complete variable domain is DGGITQSPKYLFRKEGQNVTLSCEQNLNHDAMYWYRQDPGQGLRLIYYSQIVNDFQKGDIAEGYSVSREKKESFPLTVTSAQKNPTAFYLCASSRRDRGYTGELFFGEGSRLTVL.

The chain combines TRBV9 with TRBJ2-5, with a weak D call TRBD1 (5 bases). The CDR3 is made up of 14 amino acids. Trimming removed 0 bases from V and 3 bases from J, with 9 bases in between. Germline-derived CDR1 and CDR2 are SGDLS and YYNGEE. CDR3: CASSVADSKETQYF. The DNA of the CDR3 is TGTGCCAGCAGCGTAGCAGACAGTAAAGAGACCCAGTACTTC.

The V call is TRBV6-4, the J call TRBJ2-1, with D perhaps TRBD2 (6 bases). Germline CDR1 reads MRHNA; CDR2 reads SNTAGT. CDR3 size: 17 residues. V gave up 3 bases and J gave up 4 bases, with 19 bases separating them. Here the CDR3 reads CASSDPMRDWGYNEQFF. The CDR3, as DNA: TGTGCCAGCAGTGATCCGATGCGGGACTGGGGGTACAATGAGCAGTTCTTC.

A few counts support this clone. V is TRBV6-1 and J is TRBJ2-5, with 10 bases matching TRBD2. TRBJ2-7 explains the end of the DNA better; the J call may be wrong. This CDR3 comprises 13 residues. Per germline, CDR1 MNHNS and CDR2 SASEGT. CDR3 DNA: TGTGCCAGCAGCCTAGCGGGAGAGGTCGAGCAGTACTTC. This codes for CASSLAGEVEQYF.

Only one count was recorded for this clone. J is TRBJ2-2 and V is TRBV6-5, with D uncertain. The CDR3 has 12 amino acids. Trimming left V 4 bases short and J 3 bases short, with 3 bases between. Germline CDR1 and CDR2: MNHEY and SVGAGI. The CDR3 bases are TGTGCCAGCAGTTCTTACACCGGGGAGCTGTTTTTT. This encodes CASSSYTGELFF.

This clone was found once. The chain combines TRBV9 with TRBJ1-1; unclear D gene. Germline CDR1 is SGDLS and CDR2 is YYNGEE. With 0 bases removed from V and 8 bases from J, the gap between germline ends came to 17 bases. The CDR3 is 15 amino acids. In DNA form, the CDR3 reads TGTGCCAGCAGCGTAGCTTCCGGGCATGGAGGGGAAGCTTTCTTT. This gives the protein CASSVASGHGGEAFF.

The chain couples TRBV5-4 to TRBJ2-1, with 7 bases matching TRBD2. Germline CDR1 and CDR2: SGHNT and YYREEE (reference sequence). The CDR3 runs to 17 residues. V shed 0 bases and J 0 bases; nucleotides not matched to a gene: 6. CDR3 DNA: TGTGCCAGCAGCTTGGGACTAGCCGTTAGCTCCTACAATGAGCAGTTCTTC. It translates to CASSLGLAVSSYNEQFF.

There are a few counts of this clone. This sequence joins TRBV4-1 and TRBJ2-3; 7 bases are shared with TRBD2. With 2 bases clipped from V and 6 bases from J, the junction kept 11 bases outside the gene matches. The CDR3 contains 16 residues. Germline CDR1 reads MGHRA; CDR2 reads YSYEKL. The CDR3 protein is CASSQPTRGFTDTQYF. The CDR3 region has the DNA TGCGCCAGCAGCCAACCTACGCGGGGGTTTACGGATACGCAGTATTTT.

CDR3 nucleotide sequence: TGTGCCAGCAGCTTAGCGGGCAGGGAGGCCGGGGAGCTGTTTTTT. Amino acids: CASSLAGREAGELFF. This chain joins TRBV7-9 and TRBJ2-2, with D tentatively TRBD2 (6 bases). The CDR3 has 15 amino acids. Germline loops: CDR1 SEHNR, CDR2 FQNEAQ (reference sequence). V was cut by 0 bases and J by 6 bases, with 11 bases left in between.

The chain has TRBV9 and TRBJ1-2; D not resolved. The CDR3 is 13 residues long. Germline CDR1 and CDR2: SGDLS and YYNGEE. V gave up 0 bases and J gave up 1 base, with 4 bases separating them. CDR3 in amino acids: CASSVDSNYGYTF. In DNA, the CDR3 is TGTGCCAGCAGCGTAGACAGTAACTATGGCTACACCTTC. The variable domain in full, completed from reference TRBV9 and TRBJ1-2, reads DSGVTQTPKHLITATGQRVTLRCSPRSGDLSVYWYQQSLDQGLQFLIQYYNGEERAKGNILERFSAQQFPDLHSELNLSSLELGDSALYFCASSVDSNYGYTFGSGTRLTVV.

This rearrangement joins TRBV6-5 to TRBJ1-1, with D maybe TRBD1 (5 bases). CDR3 size: 16 residues. The V end lost 0 bases, the J end lost 4 bases, and 15 bases lay between the germline ends. Germline V CDR1 and CDR2: MNHEY, SVGAGI. The CDR3 sequence is CASSYSREGRGTEAFF. In DNA form, the CDR3 reads TGTGCCAGCAGTTACTCAAGGGAGGGTAGGGGCACTGAAGCTTTCTTT.